This TCR beta chain was recorded in a study of tumor-infiltrating lymphocytes in primary liver carcinoma (TCRdb year 2017). Looking at the study overall: The five patients, three men and two women aged 30 to 69 years, had hepatocellular carcinoma (four) or combined HCC and intrahepatic cholangiocarcinoma (one). TCRbeta repertoire sequencing, expression microarrays and whole-exome sequencing were combined in the study across five regions of each liver tumor, with adjacent normal tissue and blood also included. TCRbeta repertoire sequencing covered about 35 specimens from 5 patients: 25 or so tumor regions, 5 adjacent noncancerous liver tissues and 5 peripheral blood samples. The tumors of the five patients were staged as T1-T3 N0M0, with maximum diameters ranging from about 4 to 11 cm. Reproducibility between technical replicate repertoires was high, with correlation coefficients above 0.98 and mean shared-clone rates near 0.89. Roughly 3.5 to 7.5 million productive TCRbeta reads were obtained per sample, and no significant difference in read depth was found between tissue types. Overall results and qualifications from the work: Only the TCR beta chain was sequenced, so true repertoire diversity is likely underestimated because unpaired alpha chains were not captured. Pairs of tumor regions showed greater repertoire overlap (mean approximately 35%) than tumor-adjacent pairs (roughly 17%) or tumor-blood pairs (around 15%), which is consistent with antigen-driven expansion. A significantly larger repertoire fraction was made up by the top 250 clones in tumors than in blood (p = 0.039). Bulk unsorted samples precluded comparing CD4+ and CD8+ T cell repertoires. With just five patients in the study, the authors point out that the findings should be validated in a larger study.

Starting from 450 to 500 ng total RNA, TCRbeta-specific cDNA was produced by reverse transcription with a constant-region primer and ProtoScript II reverse transcriptase. Construction of the TCRbeta libraries relied on three nested rounds of multiplex PCR, following a slightly modified ARM-PCR procedure. Each of the first two PCR rounds ran for about 10 cycles and used multiplex TRBV1-TRBV30 forward primers together with a Cbeta reverse primer. Sample barcodes and Illumina adapters were added in a final 25-cycle PCR using Deep VentR polymerase. Before sequencing, amplicons of 200-500 bp were purified from gel using a QIAquick gel extraction kit. TCRbeta amplicons were sequenced on an Illumina HiSeq 2500 with 250-bp paired-end reads. In the original analysis: Reads were quality-trimmed with Trimmomatic v0.33, and paired reads were merged with FLASH v1.2.11 to recover full CDR3 sequences. MiGEC v1.2.1b assigned V, D and J germline segments to the rearranged TCRbeta sequences. Clonotype statistics and Shannon-Wiener diversity indices were computed with VDJtools v1.0.0. Except for diversity analysis, only each sample's 250 most abundant clonotypes were used in subsequent analyses to reduce sampling bias. The public reads were quality trimmed at Q25 with fastp and then assembled into clones with MiXCR by TCRdb, keeping productive beta chains. Entries are consolidated by CDR3 protein sequence, retaining the most common genes and DNA. The V and J calls follow TCRdb's processing rather than the paper's. The sample table contains about 120,000 distinct CDR3 sequences; only one count was recorded for approximately 68% of them. The ten largest clones take up 8.1% of the sample.

Without any cell sorting, total RNA and DNA were co-extracted from approximately 22-30 mg of bulk tissue using the AllPrep DNA/RNA mini kit. Surgical resection was performed in China between November 2015 and March 2016 on roughly 5 patients with histopathologically diagnosed primary liver carcinoma. At the time of sampling, the patients were treatment-naive and had chronic HBV infection. Fresh tumor and adjacent tissue pieces were bisected; one half was stored in RNAlater at -80°C, the other sent for histology. Spanning cysteine to phenylalanine, the CDR3 consists of 19 amino acids. Solely the CDR3 DNA is kept, with 57 bases framed from the first base. CDR1 SEHNR and CDR2 FQNEAQ were looked up in the germline V gene (reference sequence). To note about this clonotype: Its antigen is currently not known. A much larger clone is a single base away; this may be a read error.

The sample comprised tumor-adjacent normal liver tissue. The chain links TRBV7-9 with TRBJ2-5; TRBD2 matches 12 bases in the middle. The TCR sequence derives from a woman in her sixties or seventies with primary liver carcinoma and hepatitis B virus infection. The CDR3 here reads CAISLLRLAGAGAEETQYF. At the DNA level, the sequence is TGTGCCATCAGCTTACTTCGACTAGCGGGAGCGGGAGCTGAAGAGACCCAGTACTTC.